This T cell receptor (beta chain) was obtained from a study of T cells after yellow fever vaccination. Trimming removed 4 bases from V and 4 bases from J; junction bases left unmatched: 12. The CDR3 totals 17 residues. CDR1 and CDR2 (germline): SGDLS, YYNGEE. Study-wide findings and caveats: The booster saw the reappearance of most primary-vaccination clones (roughly 95% CD4, less than 90% CD8). High-abundance clonotypes from the bulk population could contaminate FACS-sorted repertoires. Clonotypes shared by both compartments, CD4 and CD8, made up a small share.

They built TCR cDNA with 5'RACE template switching, a step that put in a universal primer site and UMIs. TCRdb reprocessed the 5' RACE reads with MiXCR, giving one entry per CDR3 protein. The sample shows 550,000 or so distinct CDR3 sequences, roughly 19% of them seen only once. Concerning this clonotype: The antigen remains undetermined.

Specimen: PBMCs, collected 15 days after the yellow fever booster vaccination. The V gene is TRBV9, the J gene TRBJ2-1; 9 bases map to TRBD2. The origin of this receptor is a man aged 30-40 years who received the YFV17D yellow fever vaccine. The CDR3 loop reads CASSPGGGRGLYNEQFF. In DNA, the CDR3 is TGTGCCAGCAGCCCCGGGGGCGGGAGGGGCTTATACAATGAGCAGTTCTTC.